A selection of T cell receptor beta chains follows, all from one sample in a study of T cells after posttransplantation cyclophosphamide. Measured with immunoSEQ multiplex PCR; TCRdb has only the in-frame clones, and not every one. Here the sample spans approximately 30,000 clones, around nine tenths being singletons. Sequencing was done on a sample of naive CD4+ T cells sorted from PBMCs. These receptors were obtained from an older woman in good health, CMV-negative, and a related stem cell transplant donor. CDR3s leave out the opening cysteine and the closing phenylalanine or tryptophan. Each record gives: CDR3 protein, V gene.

CDR3aa: SVASGQGYGYT
v_gene: TRBV29-1

CDR3aa: ASSPEVGGGMRETQY
v_gene: TRBV4-2

CDR3aa: ASTWAPNTGELF
v_gene: TRBV2

CDR3aa: ASRKLAPEQY
v_gene: TRBV28

CDR3aa: AIKGQGLNTEAF
v_gene: TRBV10-3

CDR3aa: ASSLRDNDNSPLH
v_gene: TRBV7-9

CDR3aa: ASSSGQGWGNTEAF
v_gene: TRBV7-2

CDR3aa: ASSVAGGQGAYEQY
v_gene: TRBV6-1

CDR3aa: ATRNRGWTEAF
v_gene: TRBV19

CDR3aa: ASSLQPAGEGGSGELF
v_gene: TRBV5-1

CDR3aa: ASSYDWTSTRGQY
v_gene: TRBV6-5

CDR3aa: ASSPWDSSYEQY
v_gene: TRBV5-1

CDR3aa: ASSFSPGLAGEQY
v_gene: TRBV7-2

CDR3aa: ASSSGTGSHSYNEQF
v_gene: TRBV6-9

CDR3aa: ASSSGTSGGGRETQY
v_gene: TRBV9

CDR3aa: ASSLFGTGKRDGYT
v_gene: TRBV7-3

CDR3aa: ASSLSRDRSTNYGYT
v_gene: TRBV11-1

CDR3aa: ASSLGQSGGYT
v_gene: TRBV7-8

CDR3aa: ASSENSTGNTEAF
v_gene: TRBV21-1

CDR3aa: ASSQEGSNGYT
v_gene: TRBV4-1

CDR3aa: ASSPGMANYGYT
v_gene: TRBV5-6

CDR3aa: SAGTGGGYGYT
v_gene: TRBV29-1

CDR3aa: ASTTGREISEQF
v_gene: TRBV9

CDR3aa: ASSLPPASGSYEQY
v_gene: TRBV5-1

CDR3aa: ASSPFDDRVTEAF
v_gene: TRBV4-2

CDR3aa: ASSAVFGSNEQF
v_gene: TRBV2